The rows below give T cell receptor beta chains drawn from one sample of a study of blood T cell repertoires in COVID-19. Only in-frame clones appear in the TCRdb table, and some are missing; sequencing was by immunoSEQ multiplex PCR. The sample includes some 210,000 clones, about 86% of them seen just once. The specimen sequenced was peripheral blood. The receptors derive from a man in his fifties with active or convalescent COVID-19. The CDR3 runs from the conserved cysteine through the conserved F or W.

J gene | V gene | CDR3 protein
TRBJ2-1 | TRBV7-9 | CASSSRLAGHNEQFF
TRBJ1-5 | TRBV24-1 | CATSSIGDDDQPQHF
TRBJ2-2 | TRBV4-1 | CASSQDGRVRELFF
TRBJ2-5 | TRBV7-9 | CASSPHAGQETQYF
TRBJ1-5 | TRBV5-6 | CASSLRGGANQPQHF
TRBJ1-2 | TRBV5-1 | CASRSGRDNYGYTF
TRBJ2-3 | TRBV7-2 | CASRRGILTDTQYF
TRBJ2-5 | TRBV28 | CASSSPGLGGTQYF
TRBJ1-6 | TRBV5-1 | CASSLAGTGASSPLHF
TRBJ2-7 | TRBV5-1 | CASTGGMGGLYEQYF
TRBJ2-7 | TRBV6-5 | CASSLRLQGIGEQYF